This record concerns one T cell receptor (beta chain) sequence. These data belong to a study of T cells in tuberculosis. Using immunoSEQ multiplex PCR, the repertoire was profiled, and TCRdb retains in-frame clones only, with some absent. Among about 59,000 clones listed, 65% to 90% were seen once. Cells were sorted from thawed PBMC rested overnight and stained with GMM-loaded CD1B tetramer, viability dye and anti-CD3. The CD1B tetramers carried C32 glucose monomycolate purified from Rhodococcus equi. Germline V gives CDR1 SEHNR, CDR2 FQNEAQ (reference sequence). Trimming removed 5 bases from V and 6 bases from J, with 17 bases in between. The CDR3 is 15 residues long.

V gene TRBV7-9 combines with J gene TRBJ2-1, with no clear D. This TCR was sampled from an adult woman with latent tuberculosis. What was sequenced was CD1b-GMM tetramer-negative cells sorted from PBMCs. The CDR3 bases are TGTGCCAGCAGCCCCCCCCTGACTGAACCCAATGAGCAGTTCTTC. It translates to CASSPPLTEPNEQFF.